These 28 T cell receptor beta chains came from one sample sequenced in a study of OX40 agonist ivuxolimab in advanced cancers. The method was the immunoSEQ multiplex PCR assay. TCRdb retrieved this table from immuneACCESS and kept in-frame rearrangements only. Not all clones are present; in checked studies, unresolved V genes account for under half, and no reason is known for the remainder. This sample holds tens of thousands of clones; around 94% were observed only once. 2% to 3% of the sample rests with the top ten. This specimen was CD4+ or CD8+ T cells sorted from blood, taken in a trial of the OX40 agonist ivuxolimab. These receptors all stem from an adult with an advanced solid tumor such as melanoma, head and neck, liver or kidney cancer.

This chain links TRBV27 with TRBJ2-5, with D hard to call. The CDR3 consists of 18 residues. The V gene lost 0 bases and the J gene lost 1 base, with 18 bases spanning the gap. Germline V gene sequence: CDR1 MNHEY, CDR2 SMNVEV (reference sequence). The CDR3 DNA reads as TGTGCCAGCAGTTTATCTCCCTACGAGGAAGGTACCCAAGAGACCCAGTACTTC. Protein: CASSLSPYEEGTQETQYF.

V gene TRBV30 combines with J gene TRBJ1-4, with no clear D. Trimming took off 3 bases at V and 5 bases at J, with 10 bases between the two ends. The CDR3 has 13 amino acids. CDR1 GTSNPN and CDR2 SVGIG come from the germline V gene (reference sequence). The CDR3 DNA reads TGTGCCTGGAGGTTTCCGGGGAATGAAAAACTGTTTTTT. Protein product: CAWRFPGNEKLFF.

The rearrangement joins TRBV29-1 to TRBJ2-3, with 7 bases identical to TRBD2. Germline CDR1 is SQVTM and CDR2 is ANQGSEA. This CDR3 has 14 amino acids. The V segment lost 4 bases and the J segment 4 bases; nucleotides outside the gene matches: 8. The CDR3 loop is CSVVLWAGADTQYF. Here the CDR3 DNA reads TGCAGCGTTGTGTTGTGGGCGGGAGCAGATACGCAGTATTTT.

The chain links TRBV13 to TRBJ1-6; perhaps TRBD1 as D (5 bases). Germline V gives CDR1 PRHDT, CDR2 FYEKMQ (reference sequence). V lost 7 bases, J lost 1 base, and 14 bases lay in between. The CDR3 covers 16 residues. CDR3 coding DNA: TGTGCCAGCACCCTAAAAGGGGCTTCCTATAATTCACCCCTCCACTTT. Its translation is CASTLKGASYNSPLHF.

This chain links TRBV9 with TRBJ2-7; D gene uncertain. This CDR3 contains 15 residues. V gave up 2 bases and J gave up 0 bases, with 12 bases separating them. The germline V gene has CDR1 SGDLS and CDR2 YYNGEE. The CDR3 coding sequence is TGTGCCAGCAGCGTCGGGTATAGTAGCTCCTACGAGCAGTACTTC. Translating gives CASSVGYSSSYEQYF.

This chain connects TRBV9 to TRBJ2-3; D gene uncertain. Germline CDR1 and CDR2: SGDLS and YYNGEE. The CDR3 length is 14 residues. The V end was cut by 3 bases, the J end by 0 bases, with 8 bases between. Here the CDR3 DNA reads TGTGCCAGCAGCGCCGGGCGTAGCACAGATACGCAGTATTTT. This encodes CASSAGRSTDTQYF.

This clone has a single count. The chain links TRBV6-5 to TRBJ2-1, with D perhaps matching TRBD2 (5 bases). CDR3 length: 13 residues. CDR1 and CDR2 from the germline V gene are MNHEY and SVGAGI. V was shortened by 6 bases and J by 6 bases, with 12 bases between the two germline ends. Written as DNA, the CDR3 is TGTGCCAGCAGCTTTGGGAGTCGCAATGAGCAGTTCTTC. It is translated as CASSFGSRNEQFF.

The chain uses TRBV15 and TRBJ1-6; TRBD1 is a possible D gene (5 bases). V gave up 0 bases and J gave up 7 bases, with 13 bases separating them. The CDR3 totals 16 residues. From germline, CDR1 is LNHNV and CDR2 YYDKDF (reference sequence). The CDR3 reads CATSRDLNGGNSPLHF. CDR3 sequence (DNA): TGTGCCACCAGCAGAGATCTAAACGGGGGGAATTCACCCCTCCACTTT. Together with reference TRBV15 and TRBJ1-6, the CDR3 gives the full variable domain: DAMVIQNPRYQVTQFGKPVTLSCSQTLNHNVMYWYQQKSSQAPKLLFHYYDKDFNNEADTPDNFQSRRPNTSFCFLDIRSPGLGDTAMYLCATSRDLNGGNSPLHFGNGTRLTVT.

The CDR3 DNA follows: TGTGCCAGCAGTTTCGGGAACAGTAAAAACATTCAGTACTTC. This encodes CASSFGNSKNIQYF. The chain carries TRBV27 and TRBJ2-4, with D maybe TRBD2 (5 bases). Germline lookup yields CDR1 MNHEY and CDR2 SMNVEV (reference sequence). With 3 bases removed from V and 4 bases from J, the gap between germline ends came to 10 bases. The CDR3 extends over 14 amino acids.

The chain recombines TRBV27 with TRBJ2-3; possibly TRBD1 or TRBD2 for D (5 bases each). The CDR3 covers 15 residues. Per germline, CDR1 MNHEY and CDR2 SMNVEV (reference sequence). V lost 3 bases to trimming and J lost 1 base, with 11 bases between them. In DNA, the CDR3 is TGTGCCAGCAGTTTCAGGGAGAGGGGCACAGATACGCAGTATTTT. This codes for CASSFRERGTDTQYF.

V usage is TRBV7-6 and J usage is TRBJ2-1; D is ambiguous. The CDR3 loop spans 11 amino acids. Germline assignment: CDR1 SGHVS and CDR2 FNYEAQ. V shed 11 bases and J shed 6 bases, with 11 bases lying between them. The CDR3 nucleotides are TGTGCCTCTGGGGTCCCCAATGAGCAGTTCTTC. Translated, it gives CASGVPNEQFF.

This clone showed up just once. V is TRBV9 and J is TRBJ1-3; D gene unclear. V was cut by 2 bases and J by 2 bases, with 8 bases left in between. Germline CDR1 SGDLS, CDR2 YYNGEE. CDR3 length: 14 residues. The CDR3 here is CASSVSGTGNTIYF. The CDR3 nucleotides are TGTGCCAGCAGCGTCTCCGGGACTGGAAACACCATATATTTT. Drawing the rest from reference TRBV9 and TRBJ1-3, the complete variable domain is DSGVTQTPKHLITATGQRVTLRCSPRSGDLSVYWYQQSLDQGLQFLIQYYNGEERAKGNILERFSAQQFPDLHSELNLSSLELGDSALYFCASSVSGTGNTIYFGEGSWLTVV.

The chain employs TRBV11-3 and TRBJ2-5; 8 bases fit TRBD1. Germline assignment: CDR1 SGHNT and CDR2 YENEEA. V lost 4 bases, J lost 5 bases, and 6 bases stayed unmatched. The CDR3 spans 14 residues. CDR3 coding DNA: TGTGCCAGCAGCTCGACAGGGGATAGGGAGACCCAGTACTTC. It encodes CASSSTGDRETQYF.

The genes are TRBV29-1 and TRBJ2-3, with TRBD2 matching 8 bases. Germline V CDR1 and CDR2: SQVTM, ANQGSEA. CDR3 length equals 13 residues. V shed 3 bases, J shed 6 bases, and the junction held 5 bases outside the gene matches. The CDR3 spells CSVERREGDTQYF. The DNA for the CDR3 is TGCAGCGTTGAGAGACGGGAGGGGGATACGCAGTATTTT.

The V and J genes are TRBV9 and TRBJ2-7, with 11 nucleotides matching TRBD2. CDR1 and CDR2 (germline): SGDLS, YYNGEE. The trim removed 0 bases at V and 3 bases at J, leaving 5 bases unmatched. This CDR3 contains 16 residues. The CDR3 spells CASSVGSGRAIYEQYF. The CDR3 region has the DNA TGTGCCAGCAGCGTAGGTAGCGGGAGGGCCATCTACGAGCAGTACTTC. The whole variable domain, filled in from reference TRBV9 and TRBJ2-7, reads DSGVTQTPKHLITATGQRVTLRCSPRSGDLSVYWYQQSLDQGLQFLIQYYNGEERAKGNILERFSAQQFPDLHSELNLSSLELGDSALYFCASSVGSGRAIYEQYFGPGTRLTVT.

The chain is built from TRBV19 and TRBJ2-1; D is undetermined. Per the germline V gene, CDR1 is LNHDA and CDR2 is SQIVND (reference sequence). The CDR3 is 15 residues long. V lost 6 bases to trimming and J lost 1 base, with 13 bases between them. The CDR3 nucleotides are TGTGCCAGTAGCCTTGGAAGTGGTTCCTACAATGAGCAGTTCTTC. Protein product: CASSLGSGSYNEQFF. The full variable domain, rest sourced from reference TRBV19 and TRBJ2-1, is DGGITQSPKYLFRKEGQNVTLSCEQNLNHDAMYWYRQDPGQGLRLIYYSQIVNDFQKGDIAEGYSVSREKKESFPLTVTSAQKNPTAFYLCASSLGSGSYNEQFFGPGTRLTVL.

Comment on this clone: Other DNA sequences in this sample translate to the same CDR3. The rearrangement links TRBV5-6 to TRBJ1-1, with D perhaps matching TRBD1 (6 bases). From germline, CDR1 is SGHDT and CDR2 YYEEEE. CDR3 length equals 13 residues. The V end was cut by 2 bases, the J end by 1 base, with 6 bases between. CDR3 region: CASSLQGNTEAFF. The CDR3 region has the DNA TGTGCCAGCAGCTTACAGGGGAACACTGAAGCTTTCTTT.

The V and J genes are TRBV2 and TRBJ1-5; no clear D. CDR1 and CDR2 from the germline V gene are SNHLY and FYNNEI. V was pared by 4 bases and J by 4 bases, with 11 bases between. The CDR3 length is 14 residues. This CDR3 is CASSGEGWNQPQHF. CDR3 bases: TGTGCCAGCAGTGGCGAAGGGTGGAATCAGCCCCAGCATTTT.

The chain links TRBV2 to TRBJ2-7; 9 bases fit TRBD1. This CDR3 has 14 residues. CDR1 and CDR2 (germline): SNHLY, FYNNEI. V lost 4 bases to trimming and J lost 3 bases; unmatched junction nucleotides: 4. The CDR3 protein is CASSGTGAFYEQYF. The CDR3 DNA reads TGTGCCAGCAGTGGGACAGGGGCCTTCTACGAGCAGTACTTC.

The rearrangement links TRBV4-1 to TRBJ1-6; TRBD1 aligns across 7 bases. J gave up 10 bases and V 1 base, and 10 bases lay outside the gene matches. Germline CDR1 MGHRA, CDR2 YSYEKL. CDR3 length: 16 residues. CDR3 sequence (DNA): TGCGCCAGCAGCCAAGTCAGGTCAGGGGGGAGCTCACCCCTCCACTTT. It yields the protein CASSQVRSGGSSPLHF.

The V and J genes are TRBV4-3 and TRBJ1-4; D not certain. V lost 0 bases, J lost 7 bases, and 12 bases lay in between. This CDR3 is 15 amino acids long. The V gene's germline CDR1 is LGHNA and CDR2 YSLEER. CDR3 residues: CASSQDQLSGEKLFF. The CDR3 DNA reads as TGCGCCAGCAGCCAAGACCAGCTCTCGGGTGAAAAACTGTTTTTT.

This chain links TRBV6-1 with TRBJ1-6; TRBD1 is a possible D gene (5 bases). V was clipped by 3 bases and J by 7 bases, with 13 bases between them. CDR1 and CDR2 (germline): MNHNS, SASEGT. The CDR3 totals 15 residues. The CDR3 sequence: CASSDPRESNSPLHF. CDR3 bases: TGTGCCAGCAGTGATCCCAGGGAAAGCAATTCACCCCTCCACTTT.

The chain links TRBV2 to TRBJ2-2; D might be TRBD1 (5 bases). The CDR3 has 15 residues. V was trimmed by 4 bases and J by 7 bases, leaving 16 bases between them. Germline CDR1 SNHLY, CDR2 FYNNEI. The CDR3 is CASSGPSGYGGELFF. CDR3 nucleotide sequence: TGTGCCAGCAGTGGTCCCTCAGGGTATGGCGGGGAGCTGTTTTTT.

The CDR3, as DNA: TGTGCCAGCAGCTTAGGGACAAACACTGAAGCTTTCTTT. Translation gives CASSLGTNTEAFF. The chain joins TRBV11-3 to TRBJ1-1; D is perhaps TRBD1 (5 bases). V lost 1 base and J lost 2, with 5 bases in between. Germline-derived CDR1 and CDR2 are SGHNT and YENEEA. This CDR3 is built from 13 residues.

J is TRBJ2-3 and V is TRBV21-1; the DNA was not compared with TRBD1, the D call given in the table. TRBV21-1 constitutes a pseudogene. The CDR3 contains 14 residues. The CDR3 region has the DNA TGTGCCAGCAGCAAAGCGGGGCTAGGAGATACGCAGTATTTT. Its protein is CASSKAGLGDTQYF.

V gene TRBV11-2 combines with J gene TRBJ2-5; no definite D call. This CDR3 region has 16 residues. In germline, CDR1 is SGHAT, CDR2 FQNNGV. Deletions cut 3 bases from V and 2 bases from J, with 16 bases between. The CDR3 loop reads CASSFLVETIQETQYF. In DNA, the CDR3 is TGTGCCAGCAGCTTTTTAGTCGAGACGATACAAGAGACCCAGTACTTC. Complete variable domain (other parts from reference TRBV11-2 and TRBJ2-5): EAGVAQSPRYKIIEKRQSVAFWCNPISGHATLYWYQQILGQGPKLLIQFQNNGVVDDSQLPKDRFSAERLKGVDSTLKIQPAKLEDSAVYLCASSFLVETIQETQYFGPGTRLLVL.

The chain links TRBV6-4 to TRBJ2-2, with unresolved D. The CDR3 runs 11 residues. Germline values: CDR1 MRHNA, CDR2 SNTAGT. Trimming took off 7 bases at V and 6 bases at J, with 6 bases between the two ends. CDR3 DNA: TGTGCCAGCATCCGGGCCGGGGAGCTGTTTTTT. Translated: CASIRAGELFF.

The chain combines TRBV6-6 with TRBJ2-1, with unresolved D. CDR3 length: 12 amino acids. V lost 3 bases and J 8 bases, leaving 8 bases between the germline ends. Germline lookup yields CDR1 MNHNY and CDR2 SVGAGI (reference sequence). The CDR3 region has the DNA TGTGCCAGCAGTTATGGCGTGGATGAGCAGTTCTTC. Amino acid sequence: CASSYGVDEQFF.